One and the same sample provided the 30 T cell receptor beta chains below, sequenced in a study of cytomegalovirus exposure and HLA in healthy donors. The PCR employed 60 Vbeta primers together with 13 Jbeta primers. The table came from immunoSEQ multiplex PCR; TCRdb's copy has only in-frame clones and leaves some out. In the table there are about 120,000 clones, 7% to 9.5% of which are singletons. Sequenced: PBMCs. These receptors all stem from a woman in her thirties or forties in good health and CMV-seropositive.

The rearrangement links TRBV7-3 to TRBJ1-2; D gene uncertain. CDR1 is SGHTA and CDR2 is FQGTGA in the germline V gene. CDR3 length: 15 amino acids. The V and J ends lost 5 bases and 5 bases respectively, with 18 bases between them. The CDR3 protein is CASSPTGLGSYGYTF. CDR3 in DNA: TGTGCCAGCAGCCCAACGGGTCTAGGAAGTTATGGCTACACCTTC. Full variable domain (outside the CDR3, taken from reference TRBV7-3 and TRBJ1-2): GAGVSQTPSNKVTEKGKYVELRCDPISGHTALYWYRQSLGQGPEFLIYFQGTGAADDSGLPNDRFFAVRPEGSVSTLKIQRTERGDSAVYLCASSPTGLGSYGYTFGSGTRLTVV.

This clone was seen ten or more times. The V and J genes are TRBV5-6 and TRBJ1-2; D call uncertain. Trimming took 0 bases from V and 4 from J, leaving 10 bases between them. Looked up from germline, CDR1 is SGHDT and CDR2 is YYEEEE. The CDR3 extends over 14 amino acids. The CDR3 nucleotides read TGTGCCAGCAGCTTGGCCGGGGTGGGCTATGGCTACACCTTC. Protein sequence: CASSLAGVGYGYTF.

The chain employs TRBV19 and TRBJ1-4; D uncertain. The V gene's germline CDR1 is LNHDA and CDR2 SQIVND (reference sequence). Trimming stripped 5 bases from V and 1 base from J, with 11 bases between. This CDR3 region has 15 residues. CDR3 in amino acids: CASSVQAVTNEKLFF. The CDR3 bases are TGTGCCAGTAGTGTTCAGGCAGTAACTAATGAAAAACTGTTTTTT.

The chain has TRBV5-1 and TRBJ2-3; 7 nucleotides line up with TRBD1. The J segment lost 3 bases and the V segment lost 4 bases, leaving 2 bases of the junction unmatched. Per the germline V gene, CDR1 is SGHRS and CDR2 is YFSETQ. The CDR3 consists of 13 residues. As DNA, the CDR3 is TGCGCCAGCAGCGACAGGGCAACAGATACGCAGTATTTT. Protein: CASSDRATDTQYF.

V is TRBV19 and J is TRBJ1-6, with D unresolved. The V and J ends lost 6 bases and 1 base respectively, with 13 bases between them. The CDR3 has 16 residues. Germline assignment: CDR1 LNHDA and CDR2 SQIVND (reference sequence). The CDR3 DNA reads TGTGCCAGTAGGGGCCCCATGTTTTCCTATAATTCACCCCTCCACTTT. It specifies CASRGPMFSYNSPLHF.

This clone has just a few counts. The chain combines TRBV11-3 with TRBJ2-1; TRBD2 might be the D (5 bases). CDR1 SGHNT and CDR2 YENEEA come from the germline V gene. This CDR3 is built from 13 residues. Trimming left V 5 bases short and J 10 bases short, with 15 bases between. This CDR3 is CASSPSPRGEQFF. The DNA for the CDR3 is TGTGCCAGCAGCCCTAGCCCGCGAGGGGAGCAGTTCTTC.

In this sample, this clone turned up a few times. This chain links TRBV25-1 with TRBJ1-2, with TRBD1 identical over 8 bases. V lost 0 bases, J lost 6 bases, and 15 bases stayed unmatched. The CDR3 is 18 amino acids. Germline CDR1 and CDR2: MGHDK and SYGVNS. The CDR3 spells CASSEYLTSTGGVNGYTF. CDR3 coding DNA: TGTGCCAGCAGTGAATACCTCACGTCAACAGGGGGGGTTAATGGCTACACCTTC.

This rearrangement joins TRBV4-1 to TRBJ1-2; maybe TRBD1 (6 bases). Germline CDR1 is MGHRA and CDR2 is YSYEKL. This CDR3 has 18 amino acids. V dropped 4 bases and J dropped 2 bases, with 23 bases sitting between them. CDR3 bases: TGCGCCAGCAGCCCGACCTCAGCGGGGACACCCTCAAACTATGGCTACACCTTC. Residues: CASSPTSAGTPSNYGYTF.

The rearrangement links TRBV6-5 to TRBJ2-7; possible D gene TRBD1, 5 bases. CDR3 length: 14 residues. CDR1 is MNHEY and CDR2 is SVGAGI in the germline V gene. V lost 2 bases and J 7 bases, leaving 15 bases between the germline ends. CDR3 DNA sequence: TGTGCCAGCAGTTACGGGGCAGCCCTCCAGGAGCAGTACTTC. Amino acid sequence: CASSYGAALQEQYF.

The chain uses TRBV5-1 and TRBJ2-2; 11 bases match TRBD2. The CDR3 loop spans 16 amino acids. Germline CDR1 is SGHRS and CDR2 is YFSETQ. Unmatched junction bases numbered 2, after V lost 0 bases and J lost 4 bases. This chain's CDR3 is CASSLEGLAATGELFF. CDR3 DNA sequence: TGCGCCAGCAGCTTGGAGGGACTAGCGGCCACCGGGGAGCTGTTTTTT.

A few counts support this clone. CDR3 loop: CASSDEGLAYTGELFF. CDR3 nucleotides: TGTGCCAGCAGTGACGAGGGACTAGCTTACACCGGGGAGCTGTTTTTT. V gene TRBV6-4 combines with J gene TRBJ2-2, with 9 bases fitting TRBD2. V was clipped by 2 bases and J by 3 bases; unmatched bases: 4. The CDR3 is made up of 16 amino acids. CDR1 is MRHNA and CDR2 is SNTAGT in the germline V gene.

The chain links TRBV7-9 to TRBJ2-3; 7 positions agree with TRBD1. Looked up from germline, CDR1 is SEHNR and CDR2 is FQNEAQ (reference sequence). The CDR3 contains 17 residues. Trimming cost V 5 bases and J 5 bases; bases outside gene matches: 16. The CDR3 DNA sequence: TGTGCCAGCAGCCCTTCGCCACACAGGGGTTTAAGAGATACGCAGTATTTT. It specifies CASSPSPHRGLRDTQYF.

The rearrangement links TRBV28 to TRBJ2-3; perhaps TRBD1 as D (5 bases). Trimming removed 3 bases from V and 8 bases from J, with 18 bases in between. The CDR3 sequence is 15 residues long. Germline V CDR1 and CDR2: MDHEN, SYDVKM. The CDR3 sequence: CASSLGLIRSLTQYF. As DNA, the CDR3 is TGTGCCAGCAGTTTGGGGCTAATTCGGAGCCTTACGCAGTATTTT.

The chain recombines TRBV19 with TRBJ2-1; D uncertain. This CDR3 is 14 amino acids long. From germline, CDR1 is LNHDA and CDR2 SQIVND (reference sequence). Deletions cut 4 bases from V and 7 bases from J, with 14 bases between. This CDR3 reads CASSTVIDANEQFF. CDR3 nucleotide sequence: TGTGCCAGTAGTACTGTAATCGATGCGAATGAGCAGTTCTTC.

The chain recombines TRBV4-1 with TRBJ1-1; tentatively, D is TRBD1 (6 bases). V was pared by 4 bases and J by 0 bases, with 15 bases between. CDR3 length equals 16 residues. Germline CDR1 MGHRA, CDR2 YSYEKL. The CDR3 loop reads CASSLLSGALNTEAFF. CDR3 bases: TGCGCCAGCAGCCTTCTATCAGGGGCCTTGAACACTGAAGCTTTCTTT.

This clone came up a few times. V usage is TRBV13 and J usage is TRBJ2-1; 10 nucleotides align to TRBD2. V dropped 4 bases and J dropped 2; count of bases not matched to a gene: 5. Germline CDR1 is PRHDT and CDR2 is FYEKMQ (reference sequence). CDR3 length equals 16 residues. The DNA of the CDR3 is TGTGCCAGCAGCTCTCCAGCGGGGGGGCCCTACAATGAGCAGTTCTTC. Translating gives CASSSPAGGPYNEQFF. Using reference TRBV13 and TRBJ2-1 for the parts outside the CDR3, the full variable domain is AAGVIQSPRHLIKEKRETATLKCYPIPRHDTVYWYQQGPGQDPQFLISFYEKMQSDKGSIPDRFSAQQFSDYHSELNMSSLELGDSALYFCASSSPAGGPYNEQFFGPGTRLTVL.

This sequence joins TRBV5-6 and TRBJ1-2, with D unresolved. In germline, CDR1 is SGHDT, CDR2 YYEEEE. V was shortened by 4 bases and J by 2 bases, with 12 bases between the two germline ends. The CDR3 has 14 residues. The CDR3 spells CASSVDKYNYGYTF. CDR3 nucleotide sequence: TGTGCCAGCAGCGTTGACAAGTACAACTATGGCTACACCTTC.

On this clone: An end of the junction differs from the germline gene, which may be a read error. V and J are TRBV30 and TRBJ2-6, with TRBD1 as a possible D gene (6 bases). CDR3 size: 15 residues. CDR1 is GTSNPN and CDR2 is SVGIG in the germline V gene (reference sequence). This CDR3 reads CGTTQGMAGANVLTF. The CDR3 coding sequence is TGCGGTACAACACAGGGAATGGCTGGGGCCAACGTCCTGACTTTC.

The chain recombines TRBV6-5 with TRBJ2-7; TRBD1 agrees at 7 bases. Per the germline V gene, CDR1 is MNHEY and CDR2 is SVGAGI. The V segment lost 0 bases and the J segment 4 bases; nucleotides outside the gene matches: 3. The CDR3 totals 14 residues. CDR3 protein: CASSYSGQRYEQYF. The DNA of the CDR3 is TGTGCCAGCAGTTACTCGGGACAGAGGTACGAGCAGTACTTC.

The rearrangement links TRBV7-9 to TRBJ1-1; 8 positions match TRBD1. The CDR3 length is 14 residues. Trimming took 10 bases from V and 1 from J; bases not matched to a gene: 8. The germline V gene encodes CDR1 SEHNR and CDR2 FQNEAQ (reference sequence). CDR3 sequence: CATNSGTGNTEAFF. CDR3 in DNA: TGTGCCACCAACTCCGGGACAGGGAACACTGAAGCTTTCTTT.

The chain joins TRBV7-2 to TRBJ2-7, with D possibly TRBD1 on 5 matching bases. This CDR3 is built from 14 residues. V lost 0 bases and J 3 bases, leaving 9 bases between the germline ends. Germline CDR1 and CDR2: SGHTA and FQGNSA. Here the CDR3 reads CASSLAAGHYEQYF. The CDR3 bases are TGTGCCAGCAGCTTAGCGGCCGGACACTACGAGCAGTACTTC. Using reference TRBV7-2 and TRBJ2-7 for the parts outside the CDR3, the full variable domain is GAGVSQSPSNKVTEKGKDVELRCDPISGHTALYWYRQSLGQGLEFLIYFQGNSAPDKSGLPSDRFSAERTGGSVSTLTIQRTQQEDSAVYLCASSLAAGHYEQYFGPGTRLTVT.

The chain is built from TRBV7-6 and TRBJ1-6; 11 bases agree with TRBD1. J lost 5 bases, V lost 5 bases, and 5 bases had no gene match. Germline V lookup: CDR1 SGHVS, CDR2 FNYEAQ. This CDR3 has 16 residues. As DNA, the CDR3 is TGTGCCAGCAGCCGGGACAGGGGGGGAAATAATTCACCCCTCCACTTT. As protein: CASSRDRGGNNSPLHF.

The chain employs TRBV27 and TRBJ1-6, with 8 bases identical to TRBD1. The CDR3 totals 15 residues. From germline, CDR1 is MNHEY and CDR2 SMNVEV (reference sequence). Trimming removed 7 bases from V and 5 bases from J; junction bases left unmatched: 7. DNA of the CDR3: TGTGCCAGCAAAACGACAGGGGTGGATAATTCACCCCTCCACTTT. This translates into CASKTTGVDNSPLHF.

The V gene is TRBV10-3, the J gene TRBJ2-5; TRBD1 is a possible D gene (5 bases). The V end lost 0 bases, the J end lost 4 bases, and 9 bases lay between the germline ends. Germline CDR1 and CDR2: ENHRY and SYGVKD. The CDR3 consists of 14 residues. Here the CDR3 reads CAISESGRAETQYF. The CDR3 DNA sequence: TGTGCCATCAGTGAGTCGGGCAGGGCAGAGACCCAGTACTTC.

This clone has more than one count but fewer than ten. This chain links TRBV7-2 with TRBJ1-2; D gene unclear. Per germline, CDR1 SGHTA and CDR2 FQGNSA. The CDR3 is 16 amino acids. Trimming removed 2 bases from V and 3 bases from J, with 16 bases in between. The CDR3 nucleotides are TGTGCCAGCAGCTTAAGGTTTTCGTCGGGAGACTATGGCTACACCTTC. The encoded protein is CASSLRFSSGDYGYTF.

This clone was counted a few times. CDR3 DNA: TGTGCCAGCAGTCGGGGGGGGCAGGGAAGGTCTGGCTACACCTTC. This sequence encodes CASSRGGQGRSGYTF. V usage is TRBV6-5 and J usage is TRBJ1-2, with D possibly being TRBD1 (6 bases). Between the trimmed V and J ends, which lost 5 bases and 7 bases, there was a span of 20 bases. CDR1 and CDR2 (germline): MNHEY, SVGAGI. The CDR3 loop spans 15 amino acids.

This clone occurred a few times. CDR3 sequence (DNA): TGCAGTGCGAGCCGGAGCACTGAAGCTTTCTTT. Amino acids: CSASRSTEAFF. The chain employs TRBV20-1 and TRBJ1-1; D is uncertain. V gave up 6 bases and J gave up 4 bases, with 9 bases separating them. Germline loops: CDR1 DFQATT, CDR2 SNEGSKA (reference sequence). The CDR3 covers 11 residues.

The sample holds a few counts of this clone. This chain uses TRBV30 with TRBJ1-1; D gene uncertain. Trimming left V 0 bases short and J 2 bases short, with 7 bases between. The CDR3 totals 13 residues. Per the germline V gene, CDR1 is GTSNPN and CDR2 is SVGIG (reference sequence). The DNA for the CDR3 is TGTGCCTGGAGTGTATCCAGTAACACTGAAGCTTTCTTT. Its protein is CAWSVSSNTEAFF.

V gene TRBV5-4 combines with J gene TRBJ1-2; 7 nucleotides agree with TRBD1. The CDR3 totals 12 residues. CDR1 SGHNT and CDR2 YYREEE come from the germline V gene (reference sequence). With V trimmed by 2 bases and J by 6 bases, 1 base remained unmatched. The CDR3 loop reads CASSFDRDGYTF. CDR3 bases: TGTGCCAGCAGCTTTGACAGGGATGGCTACACCTTC.

This clone turned up a few times. The chain links TRBV20-1 to TRBJ1-1; D call uncertain. CDR1 is DFQATT and CDR2 is SNEGSKA in the germline V gene (reference sequence). CDR3 length: 10 residues. Deletions cut 1 base from V and 11 bases from J, with 8 bases between. In DNA, the CDR3 is TGCAGTGCTAGAGTAATCGAGGCTTTCTTT. Translation gives CSARVIEAFF.